This TCR beta chain was sequenced during a study of T cells after yellow fever vaccination. Study observations and caveats: In post-booster samples, most primary-vaccination clones reappeared (approximately 96% CD4, about 90% CD8).

TCRdb used MiXCR to reprocess the 5' RACE reads, holding one entry per CDR3 protein. The sample lists about 360,000 distinct CDR3 sequences, 6.2% occurring once. About this clonotype itself: As yet, its antigen is unknown.

Trimming at V came to 1 base and at J to 1 base, leaving 4 bases not matched to a gene. Germline CDR1 reads SEHNR; CDR2 reads FQNEAQ (reference sequence). The CDR3 length is 16 residues. The sequencing here drew on PBMCs, taken 5 days after the yellow fever booster vaccination. The V call is TRBV7-9, the J call TRBJ2-3; TRBD1 matches at 8 bases. This sequence originates from a man between 25 and 39 years old who received the YFV17D yellow fever vaccine. CDR3 in amino acids: CASSLGSGGGTDTQYF. Here the CDR3 DNA reads TGTGCCAGCAGCTTAGGATCAGGGGGCGGCACAGATACGCAGTATTTT.